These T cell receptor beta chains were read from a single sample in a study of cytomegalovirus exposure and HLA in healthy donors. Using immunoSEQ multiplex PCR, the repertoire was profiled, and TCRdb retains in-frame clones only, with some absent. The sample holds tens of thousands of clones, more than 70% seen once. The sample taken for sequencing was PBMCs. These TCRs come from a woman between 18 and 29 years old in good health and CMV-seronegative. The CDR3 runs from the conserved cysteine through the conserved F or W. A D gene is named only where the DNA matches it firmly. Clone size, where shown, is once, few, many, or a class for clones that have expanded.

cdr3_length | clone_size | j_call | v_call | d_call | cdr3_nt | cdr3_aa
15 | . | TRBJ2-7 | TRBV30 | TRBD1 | TGTGCCTGGAGTGTACTGGGCAGGGGGCTGCGTGAGCAGTACTTC | CAWSVLGRGLREQYF
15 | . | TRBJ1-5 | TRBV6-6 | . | TGTGCCAGCAGTTCCCTCCCGCAGGGGAATCAGCCCCAGCATTTT | CASSSLPQGNQPQHF
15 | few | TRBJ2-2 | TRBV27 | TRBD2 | TGTGCCAGCAGTCCCGGAACTAGCGGGAGATCGGAGCTGTTTTTT | CASSPGTSGRSELFF
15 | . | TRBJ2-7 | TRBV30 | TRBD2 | TGTGCCTGGAGTGAAGGAGCGGGGGGCTCCTACGAGCAGTACTTC | CAWSEGAGGSYEQYF
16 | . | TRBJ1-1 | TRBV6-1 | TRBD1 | TGTGCCAGCAGTGATGGGGCGTTAAGGGGGCCCACTGAAGCTTTCTTT | CASSDGALRGPTEAFF
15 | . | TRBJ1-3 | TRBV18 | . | TGTGCCAGCTCACTGGGCGTGGCCTCTGGAAACACCATATATTTT | CASSLGVASGNTIYF
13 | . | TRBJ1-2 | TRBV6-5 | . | TGTGCCAGCAGTTGGGGTGGAGGGAGTGGCTACACCTTC | CASSWGGGSGYTF
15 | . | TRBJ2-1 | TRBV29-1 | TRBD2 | TGCAGCGTCGAACTAGCGGGGACGGGGCACAATGAGCAGTTCTTC | CSVELAGTGHNEQFF
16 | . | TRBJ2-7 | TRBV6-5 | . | TGTGCCAGCAGTTACTCGTCCGAGTTCCCTTCTGTCGAGCAGTACTTC | CASSYSSEFPSVEQYF
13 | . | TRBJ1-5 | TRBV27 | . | TGTGCCAGCAGTTTGATCCCCGCCGGTCCCCAGCATTTT | CASSLIPAGPQHF
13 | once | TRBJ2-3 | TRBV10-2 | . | TGCGCCAGCCTTCAGGGGCGCACAGATACGCAGTATTTT | CASLQGRTDTQYF
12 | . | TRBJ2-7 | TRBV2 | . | TGTGCCAGCAGAACCGGGACCTACGAGCAGTACTTC | CASRTGTYEQYF
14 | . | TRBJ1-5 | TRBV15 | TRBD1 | TGTGCCACCAGCAGGACAGGGGGGTATCAGCCCCAGCATTTT | CATSRTGGYQPQHF
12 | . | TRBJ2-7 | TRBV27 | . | TGTGCCAGCACCGGGGAGATTGGGGAGCAGTACTTC | CASTGEIGEQYF
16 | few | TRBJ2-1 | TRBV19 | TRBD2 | TGTGCCAGTAGTAGATTCACTAGCGAGTCGGGGAATGAGCAGTTCTTC | CASSRFTSESGNEQFF
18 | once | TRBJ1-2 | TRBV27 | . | TGTGCCAGCAGTTTGGGGGGGCCGGTTGAGAGGGTTAACTATGGCTACACCTTC | CASSLGGPVERVNYGYTF
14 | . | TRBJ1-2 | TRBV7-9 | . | TGTGCCAGCAGCCCGAAGCGGGGGGCTTATGGCTACACCTTC | CASSPKRGAYGYTF
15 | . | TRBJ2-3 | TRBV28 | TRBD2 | TGTGCCAGCAGTTTAGGACTAGCGGCGGGAAATACGCAGTATTTT | CASSLGLAAGNTQYF
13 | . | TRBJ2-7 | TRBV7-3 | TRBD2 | TGTGCCAGCAGCTTACGGGGGGATGGCGAGCAGTACTTC | CASSLRGDGEQYF
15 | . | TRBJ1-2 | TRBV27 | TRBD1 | TGTGCCAGCAGTTTACGGCAGACAGGGGACTATGGCTACACCTTC | CASSLRQTGDYGYTF
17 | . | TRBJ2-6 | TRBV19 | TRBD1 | TGTGCCAGTAGTATGGCGGACAGGGCCTCTGGGGCCAACGTCCTGACTTTC | CASSMADRASGANVLTF
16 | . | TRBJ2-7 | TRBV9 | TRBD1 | TGTGCCAGCAGCGGCCGGGACAGGGGTTTTACCTACGAGCAGTACTTC | CASSGRDRGFTYEQYF
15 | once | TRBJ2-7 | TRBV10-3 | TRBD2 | TGTGCCATCAGGGCCATAGCGGGCAACTCCTACGAGCAGTACTTC | CAIRAIAGNSYEQYF
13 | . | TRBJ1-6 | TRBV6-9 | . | TGTGCCAATTCGGGGGGAACTAATTCACCCCTCCACTTT | CANSGGTNSPLHF
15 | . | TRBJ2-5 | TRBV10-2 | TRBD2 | TGCGCCAGCAGTGAATTCCTAGCGGGGCGGGAGACCCAGTACTTC | CASSEFLAGRETQYF
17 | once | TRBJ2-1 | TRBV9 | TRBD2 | TGTGCCAGCAGCGTAGGGAGGCTAGCGGGAGCCCCAAATGAGCAGTTCTTC | CASSVGRLAGAPNEQFF
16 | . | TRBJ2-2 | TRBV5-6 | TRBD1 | TGTGCCAGCAGCCTGGTCGGACAGGGCAGGATCGGGGAGCTGTTTTTT | CASSLVGQGRIGELFF
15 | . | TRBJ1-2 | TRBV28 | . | TGTGCCAGCACTTCACCTCGGACGGGAGCCCAGGGCTACACCTTC | CASTSPRTGAQGYTF
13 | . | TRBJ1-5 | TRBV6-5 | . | TGTGCCAGCTCCGCCGGAGGGTATCAGCCCCAGCATTTT | CASSAGGYQPQHF
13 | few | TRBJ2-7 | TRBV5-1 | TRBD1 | TGCGCCAGCAGCTTGCTTGACAGGGACGAGCAGTACTTC | CASSLLDRDEQYF
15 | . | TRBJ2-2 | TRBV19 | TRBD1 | TGTGCCAGTACCTCCATAACAGGGGACACCGGGGAGCTGTTTTTT | CASTSITGDTGELFF
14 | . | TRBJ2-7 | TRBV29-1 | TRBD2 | TGCAGCGTCGCCCCGCGACTAGCGGGATACGAGCAGTACTTC | CSVAPRLAGYEQYF
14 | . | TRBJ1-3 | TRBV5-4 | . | TGTGCCAGCAGCGGGGGGTTCGAGGGAAACACCATATATTTT | CASSGGFEGNTIYF
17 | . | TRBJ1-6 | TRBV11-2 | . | TGTGCCAGCAGCTCCGGGACAATCAGCTCCTATAATTCACCCCTCCACTTT | CASSSGTISSYNSPLHF
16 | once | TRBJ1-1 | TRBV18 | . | TGTGCCAGCTCACCATTGACAGGCTTTATGAACACTGAAGCTTTCTTT | CASSPLTGFMNTEAFF
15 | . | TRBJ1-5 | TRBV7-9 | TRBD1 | TGTGCCAGCAGCTTAGGACAGGGGGCCAATCAGCCCCAGCATTTT | CASSLGQGANQPQHF
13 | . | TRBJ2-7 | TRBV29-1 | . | TGCAGCGTGGACTACGGTGGGGTGGGCGAGCAGTACTTC | CSVDYGGVGEQYF
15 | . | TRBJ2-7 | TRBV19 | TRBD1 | TGTGCCAGTAGTATAGCCGGACAGGGTACCTACGAGCAGTACTTC | CASSIAGQGTYEQYF
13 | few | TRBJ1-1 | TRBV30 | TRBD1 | TGTGCCTGGAGTGCCTCTCGGGACAGTGAAGCTTTCTTT | CAWSASRDSEAFF
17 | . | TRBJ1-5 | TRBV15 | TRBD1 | TGTGCCACCAGCCACGGACAGGGGGCAGGGGGCAATCAGCCCCAGCATTTT | CATSHGQGAGGNQPQHF
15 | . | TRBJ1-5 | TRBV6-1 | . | TGTGCCAGCATAAGAATGGAGGGGCGCAATCAGCCCCAGCATTTT | CASIRMEGRNQPQHF
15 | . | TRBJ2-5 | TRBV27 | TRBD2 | TGTGCCAGCAGTTTAGGGACTAGCCGTCAAGAGACCCAGTACTTC | CASSLGTSRQETQYF
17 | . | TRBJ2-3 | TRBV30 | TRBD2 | TGTGCCTGGAGTGTACTTAGGGCGGCGGGAGTTACAGATACGCAGTATTTT | CAWSVLRAAGVTDTQYF
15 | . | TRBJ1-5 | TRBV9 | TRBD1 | TGTGCCAGCAGCCCACAGGGGGGCGGCAATCAGCCCCAGCATTTT | CASSPQGGGNQPQHF
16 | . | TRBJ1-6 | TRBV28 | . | TGTGCCAGCAGTCCCCAGGAGGGCTCCTATAATTCACCCCTCCACTTT | CASSPQEGSYNSPLHF
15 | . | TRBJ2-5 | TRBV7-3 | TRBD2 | TGTGCCAGCAGCATAAGCGGGAGGGCCCGGGAGACCCAGTACTTC | CASSISGRARETQYF
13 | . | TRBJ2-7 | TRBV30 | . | TGTGCCTGGAGTGTTGCCCAGCTGCGGGAGCAGTACTTC | CAWSVAQLREQYF
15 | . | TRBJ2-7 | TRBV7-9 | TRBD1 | TGTGCCAGCAGCTTGCGCGGACAGGCGTTTAGCGAGCAGTACTTC | CASSLRGQAFSEQYF